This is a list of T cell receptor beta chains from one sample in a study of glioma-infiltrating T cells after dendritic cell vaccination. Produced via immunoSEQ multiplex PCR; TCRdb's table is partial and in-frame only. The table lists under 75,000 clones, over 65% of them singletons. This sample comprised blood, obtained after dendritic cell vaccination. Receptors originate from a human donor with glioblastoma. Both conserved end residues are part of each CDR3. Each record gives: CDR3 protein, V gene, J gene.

CDR3 protein: CASSQVRDRVGGYTF
V gene: TRBV4-3
J gene: TRBJ1-2

CDR3 protein: CASQIETGGNYEQYF
V gene: TRBV2
J gene: TRBJ2-7

CDR3 protein: CASSTPSGQGYGKLFF
V gene: TRBV7-2
J gene: TRBJ1-4

CDR3 protein: CASSVESAAYEQYF
V gene: TRBV9
J gene: TRBJ2-7

CDR3 protein: CAGGTGNLGEQYF
V gene: TRBV2
J gene: TRBJ2-7

CDR3 protein: CASSSRLAGAYNEQFF
V gene: TRBV5-4
J gene: TRBJ2-1

CDR3 protein: CASSEGQGTDTQYF
V gene: TRBV10-2
J gene: TRBJ2-3

CDR3 protein: CASSSGNEKLFF
V gene: TRBV28
J gene: TRBJ1-4

CDR3 protein: CASAAGWGTGELFF
V gene: TRBV27
J gene: TRBJ2-2

CDR3 protein: CASSYSGTGYQPQHF
V gene: TRBV6-5
J gene: TRBJ1-5

CDR3 protein: CASSPLGVGYTF
V gene: TRBV19
J gene: TRBJ1-2

CDR3 protein: CASLSTGQSYNSPLHF
V gene: TRBV19
J gene: TRBJ1-6

CDR3 protein: CASSQEDRGLNGYTF
V gene: TRBV4-3
J gene: TRBJ1-2

CDR3 protein: CASSVRDIDYNEQFF
V gene: TRBV6-5
J gene: TRBJ2-1

CDR3 protein: CASPPKRSYEQYF
V gene: TRBV5-1
J gene: TRBJ2-7

CDR3 protein: CAGVGSGNTIYF
V gene: TRBV7-9
J gene: TRBJ1-3

CDR3 protein: CASSASTASTDTQYF
V gene: TRBV9
J gene: TRBJ2-3

CDR3 protein: CASSVERGSLGETQYF
V gene: TRBV9
J gene: TRBJ2-5

CDR3 protein: CASSGEGDIQYF
V gene: TRBV9
J gene: TRBJ2-4

CDR3 protein: CATSRAPYGGETQYF
V gene: TRBV15
J gene: TRBJ2-5

CDR3 protein: CASSSPVEGREGETQYF
V gene: TRBV7-6
J gene: TRBJ2-5

CDR3 protein: CSQYRGDGYTF
V gene: TRBV20-1
J gene: TRBJ1-2

CDR3 protein: CASSLSPGQTYEQYF
V gene: TRBV28
J gene: TRBJ2-7

CDR3 protein: CASSQSKGATHEKLFF
V gene: TRBV18
J gene: TRBJ1-4